These 2 T cell receptor beta chains share one sample of origin, sequenced in a study of human T cells and chemical hapten exposure listed by TCRdb under 2021. Library construction relied on 5' RACE. Sequencing relied on an Illumina MiSeq. The public reads were reprocessed in TCRdb via fastp at Q25 and MiXCR, keeping in-frame beta chains. Identical CDR3 proteins give one entry, which carries the most common genes and DNA. The sample table shows 95,000 to 120,000 distinct CDR3 sequences, and roughly 19% are seen once. Roughly 3.1% of the sample is taken by the ten largest. Total RNA was extracted from unfractionated whole blood that had been collected in Tempus Blood RNA tubes. The receptors derive from a human donor in good health.

This clonotype occurred a few times. The V call is TRBV2, the J call TRBJ1-1; D is unresolved. Germline V gives CDR1 SNHLY, CDR2 FYNNEI. V lost 5 bases and J lost 8, with 12 bases in between. This CDR3 has 12 residues. CDR3 residues: CASSFQALEAFF. Here the CDR3 DNA reads TGTGCCAGCAGTTTCCAGGCCCTGGAAGCTTTCTTT.

This clonotype was picked up many times. The rearrangement links TRBV12-3 or TRBV12-4 to TRBJ2-6, with D uncertain. V lost 1 base and J 4 bases, leaving 5 bases between the germline ends. The CDR3 runs to 14 residues. The CDR3 DNA is TGTGCCAGCAGTTTAGGGCCAGGGGCCAACGTCCTGACTTTC. It is translated as CASSLGPGANVLTF.